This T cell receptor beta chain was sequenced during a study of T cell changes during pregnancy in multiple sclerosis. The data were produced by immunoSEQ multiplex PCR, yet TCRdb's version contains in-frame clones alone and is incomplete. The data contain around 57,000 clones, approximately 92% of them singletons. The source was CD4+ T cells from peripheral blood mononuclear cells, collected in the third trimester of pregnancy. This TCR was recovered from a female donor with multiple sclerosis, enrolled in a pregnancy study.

The CDR3 bases are TGTGCCAGCAGCCTCTTTATGAACACTGAAGCTTTCTTT. Protein product: CASSLFMNTEAFF. The chain employs TRBV14 and TRBJ1-1; no firm D call. The CDR3 has 13 residues. The germline gives CDR1 SGHDN, CDR2 FVKESK. V dropped 4 bases and J dropped 0 bases, with 6 bases sitting between them.